These 18 T cell receptor beta chains originate from one sample sequenced in a study of T cell changes during pregnancy in multiple sclerosis. The protocol was immunoSEQ multiplex PCR, while the TCRdb copy is restricted to in-frame clones and leaves out a portion. The table shows about 98,000 clones, with around 92% occurring only once. Source: peripheral blood, taken after pregnancy. Source of these receptors: a female donor in good health, enrolled as a control in a pregnancy study.

The chain links TRBV5-8 to TRBJ1-2; the D gene is possibly TRBD1 (5 bases). CDR1 is SGHTS, CDR2 YDEGEE, per germline. CDR3 length: 14 amino acids. Trimming cost V 3 bases and J 0 bases, with 9 bases left between them. CDR3 in amino acids: CASSSRGANYGYTF. CDR3 bases: TGTGCCAGCAGCTCCCGGGGGGCTAACTATGGCTACACCTTC. Supplemented by reference TRBV5-8 and TRBJ1-2, the full variable domain reads EAGVTQSPTHLIKTRGQQATLRCSPISGHTSVYWYQQALGLGLQFLLWYDEGEERNRGNFPPRFSGRQFPNYSSELNVNALELEDSALYLCASSSRGANYGYTFGSGTRLTVV.

The chain has TRBV18 and TRBJ2-3; D unclear. The CDR3 contains 13 residues. V was shortened by 1 base and J by 5 bases, with 7 bases between the two germline ends. Germline V lookup: CDR1 KGHSH, CDR2 LQKENI. The CDR3 reads CASSPQSEDTQYF. DNA of the CDR3: TGTGCCAGCTCACCACAGTCAGAAGATACGCAGTATTTT.

V usage is TRBV19 and J usage is TRBJ2-6; the D gene is possibly TRBD1 (6 bases). V lost 1 base and J 4 bases, leaving 11 bases between the germline ends. The germline V gene encodes CDR1 LNHDA and CDR2 SQIVND (reference sequence). This CDR3 has 16 amino acids. The CDR3 sequence: CASSIATGQGANVLTF. The CDR3 DNA follows: TGTGCCAGTAGTATAGCCACAGGGCAGGGGGCCAACGTCCTGACTTTC.

The V gene is TRBV19, the J gene TRBJ2-1, with 8 bases matching TRBD2. With V trimmed by 5 bases and J by 8 bases, 11 bases remained unmatched. The V gene's germline CDR1 is LNHDA and CDR2 SQIVND (reference sequence). The CDR3 loop spans 15 amino acids. CDR3 in DNA: TGTGCCAGTAGTCGGAGAGCGGGAGCGTTGGATGAGCAGTTCTTC. Translated, it gives CASSRRAGALDEQFF.

The chain couples TRBV19 to TRBJ2-7; 11 bases align to TRBD2. CDR1 LNHDA and CDR2 SQIVND come from the germline V gene (reference sequence). V dropped 6 bases and J dropped 3; count of bases not matched to a gene: 4. This CDR3 is built from 14 residues. DNA for the CDR3: TGTGCCAGTAGAAATCTAGCGGGAGGCTACGAGCAGTACTTC. Encoded protein: CASRNLAGGYEQYF.

The chain links TRBV7-3 to TRBJ1-4; D unresolved. V lost 5 bases and J lost 6, with 13 bases in between. CDR1 is SGHTA, CDR2 FQGTGA, per germline. CDR3 length: 14 amino acids. The CDR3 region has the DNA TGTGCCAGCAGCGAACGGGTTGTACATGAAAAACTGTTTTTT. This encodes CASSERVVHEKLFF.

The chain uses TRBV29-1 and TRBJ1-4; D perhaps matches TRBD1 (6 bases). The CDR3 spans 15 residues. V lost 7 bases, J lost 8 bases, and 23 bases lay in between. Germline values: CDR1 SQVTM, CDR2 ANQGSEA. The CDR3 DNA follows: TGCAGCGGGTGGACAGACAGGCAACAATTAGAAAAACTGTTTTTT. This codes for CSGWTDRQQLEKLFF.

The gene calls are TRBV7-2 and TRBJ2-7; D not resolved. The CDR3 sequence is 12 residues long. Germline lookup yields CDR1 SGHTA and CDR2 FQGNSA. V was trimmed by 5 bases and J by 6 bases, leaving 11 bases between them. The CDR3 bases are TGTGCCAGCAGCAATCCCCCGTCCGAGCAGTACTTC. Translated, it gives CASSNPPSEQYF.

This chain links TRBV7-8 with TRBJ2-7, with 10 nucleotides matching TRBD2. The germline V gene has CDR1 SGHVS and CDR2 FQNEAQ. There are 15 residues in the CDR3. Trimming removed 5 bases from V and 2 bases from J; junction bases left unmatched: 6. CDR3 sequence: CASSRIAGGTYEQYF. For the CDR3, the DNA is TGTGCCAGCAGCCGGATAGCGGGAGGTACCTACGAGCAGTACTTC. Full variable domain (remainder filled in from reference TRBV7-8 and TRBJ2-7): GAGVSQSPRYKVAKRGQDVALRCDPISGHVSLFWYQQALGQGPEFLTYFQNEAQLDKSGLPSDRFFAERPEGSVSTLKIQRTQQEDSAVYLCASSRIAGGTYEQYFGPGTRLTVT.

This rearrangement joins TRBV27 to TRBJ2-7; a weak D match, TRBD1 (5 bases). The length of the CDR3 is 14 residues. V dropped 2 bases and J dropped 5 bases, with 13 bases sitting between them. From germline, CDR1 is MNHEY and CDR2 SMNVEV (reference sequence). CDR3 bases: TGTGCCAGCAGTTTACTTCCTTCAGGGAACGAGCAGTACTTC. Its translation is CASSLLPSGNEQYF.

The CDR3 DNA follows: TGTGCCAGCAGCGAGGACAGCCTCGGTCAGCCCCAGCATTTT. Encoded protein: CASSEDSLGQPQHF. The chain is built from TRBV9 and TRBJ1-5, with D possibly matching TRBD1 (6 bases). Trimming took 3 bases from V and 6 from J, leaving 13 bases between them. The CDR3 length is 14 residues. CDR1 and CDR2 (germline): SGDLS, YYNGEE.

The chain combines TRBV14 with TRBJ2-5, with D perhaps matching TRBD2 (5 bases). The CDR3 sequence is 13 residues long. In germline, CDR1 is SGHDN, CDR2 FVKESK. Between the trimmed V and J ends, which lost 4 bases and 0 bases, there was a span of 6 bases. CDR3 in amino acids: CASSRGYQETQYF. The CDR3 DNA follows: TGTGCCAGCAGCCGAGGGTACCAAGAGACCCAGTACTTC. The full variable domain, with the rest looked up from reference TRBV14 and TRBJ2-5, is EAGVTQFPSHSVIEKGQTVTLRCDPISGHDNLYWYRRVMGKEIKFLLHFVKESKQDESGMPNNRFLAERTGGTYSTLKVQPAELEDSGVYFCASSRGYQETQYFGPGTRLLVL.

CDR3 sequence (DNA): TGCGCCAGCAGCCCCACAAGCGGTACGCAGTATTTT. Its protein product is CASSPTSGTQYF. The V gene is TRBV5-1, the J gene TRBJ2-3, with D possibly being TRBD2 (5 bases). CDR1 and CDR2 from the germline V gene are SGHRS and YFSETQ. V was pared by 4 bases and J by 8 bases, with 11 bases between. This CDR3 has 12 amino acids.

V gene TRBV5-1 combines with J gene TRBJ1-5, with a weak D call TRBD1 (5 bases). This CDR3 is 15 amino acids long. The germline V gene has CDR1 SGHRS and CDR2 YFSETQ. V lost 1 base and J 4 bases, leaving 12 bases between the germline ends. In nucleotides, the CDR3 is TGCGCCAGCAGCTTGACAGGAGGGAGTAATCAGCCCCAGCATTTT. Translated: CASSLTGGSNQPQHF.

V is TRBV6-5 and J is TRBJ2-1; D gene ambiguous. Trimming removed 4 bases from V and 0 bases from J, with 13 bases in between. Germline-derived CDR1 and CDR2 are MNHEY and SVGAGI. The CDR3 runs to 16 residues. The CDR3 here is CASSSSSPPSYNEQFF. In DNA form, the CDR3 reads TGTGCCAGCAGTTCATCGAGTCCACCCTCCTACAATGAGCAGTTCTTC.

The genes are TRBV28 and TRBJ2-3; 12 bases are shared with TRBD2. This CDR3 region has 17 residues. Germline CDR1 MDHEN, CDR2 SYDVKM. The ends lost 7 bases at V and 2 bases at J; junction bases unmatched: 10. CDR3 loop: CASIRRLAGAPTDTQYF. The CDR3 region has the DNA TGTGCCAGCATTAGGCGACTAGCGGGAGCCCCCACAGATACGCAGTATTTT.

The gene calls are TRBV2 and TRBJ1-1; 8 nucleotides match TRBD1. Germline V gene sequence: CDR1 SNHLY, CDR2 FYNNEI. This CDR3 has 17 residues. Losses at the gene ends were 1 base for V and 0 bases for J; bases not matched to a gene: 7. CDR3 sequence: CASSEGTGRRMNTEAFF. For the CDR3, the DNA is TGTGCCAGCAGTGAAGGGACAGGGAGGAGGATGAACACTGAAGCTTTCTTT.

V is TRBV27 and J is TRBJ2-1; 9 bases match TRBD2. This CDR3 is built from 15 residues. J gave up 6 bases and V 6 bases, and 9 bases lay outside the gene matches. Germline values: CDR1 MNHEY, CDR2 SMNVEV (reference sequence). The CDR3 reads CASSFSGRGPNEQFF. CDR3 nucleotides: TGTGCCAGCAGCTTTAGCGGGAGAGGACCCAATGAGCAGTTCTTC.